This TCR beta chain was sequenced for a study of cytomegalovirus exposure and HLA in healthy donors. Generated by immunoSEQ multiplex PCR, the TCRdb table keeps only in-frame clones and is missing some. The table includes 200,000 to 250,000 clones, approximately 90% detected once. The CDR3 is 15 amino acids. Germline-derived CDR1 and CDR2 are MGHRA and YSYEKL. The V end lost 4 bases, the J end lost 2 bases, and 15 bases lay between the germline ends. This TCR derives from a man younger than 30 in good health and CMV-seronegative. The rearrangement links TRBV4-1 to TRBJ2-7; TRBD2 is a possible D gene (5 bases). The sequenced material came from PBMCs. The CDR3 DNA is TGCGCCAGCAGCCTAACGGACTCGGGGACCTACGAGCAGTACTTC. It translates to CASSLTDSGTYEQYF.